This T cell receptor beta chain was sequenced during a study of blood T cell repertoires in COVID-19. CDR1 is SGHAT, CDR2 FQNNGV, per germline. V lost 1 base and J lost 7, with 16 bases in between. CDR3 length: 15 amino acids. Here immunoSEQ multiplex PCR was the method, and the copy in TCRdb shows in-frame clones only, minus some. This table has approximately 500,000 clones, roughly 87% appearing once. This clone was found once. The chain is built from TRBV11-2 and TRBJ1-1; D may be TRBD1 (6 bases). Material for sequencing was peripheral blood. This clonotype was obtained from a man between 18 and 29 years old with COVID-19, enrolled during active disease. In nucleotides, the CDR3 is TGTGCCAGCAGCTTAGGTGGCGTGGCAGGGGTTGAAGCTTTCTTT. Translated: CASSLGGVAGVEAFF.